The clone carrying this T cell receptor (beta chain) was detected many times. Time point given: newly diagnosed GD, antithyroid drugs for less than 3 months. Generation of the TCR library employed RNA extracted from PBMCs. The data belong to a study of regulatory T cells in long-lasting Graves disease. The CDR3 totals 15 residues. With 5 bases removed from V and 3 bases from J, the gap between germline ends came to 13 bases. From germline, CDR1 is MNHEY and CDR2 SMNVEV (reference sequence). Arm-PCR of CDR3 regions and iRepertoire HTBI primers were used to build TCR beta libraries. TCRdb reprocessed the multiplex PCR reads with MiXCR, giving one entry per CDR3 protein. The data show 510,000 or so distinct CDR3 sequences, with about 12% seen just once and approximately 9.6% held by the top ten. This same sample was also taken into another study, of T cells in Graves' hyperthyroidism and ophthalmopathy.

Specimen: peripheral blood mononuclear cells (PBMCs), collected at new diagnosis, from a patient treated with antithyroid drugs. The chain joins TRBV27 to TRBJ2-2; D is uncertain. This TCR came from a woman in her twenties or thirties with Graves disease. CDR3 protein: CASSPQGSYTGELFF. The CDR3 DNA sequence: TGTGCCAGCAGTCCCCAAGGGTCCTACACCGGGGAGCTGTTTTTT.